Below, one T cell receptor (beta chain) is given with its context. Its antigen is currently unknown. TCRdb reanalysed the 5' RACE reads using MiXCR and keeps one entry per CDR3 protein. The table has 200,000 to 300,000 distinct CDR3 sequences, 7.5% seen once. The sample originates from a study of identical twins. Whole-study results and caveats: Models, which agreed with sharing between unrelated individuals, nonetheless underestimated the out-of-frame TCR alpha sharing seen in monozygotic twins. Possibly, invariant MAIT and iNKT cells partly confounded zero-insertion analyses. Twins shared out-of-frame alpha sequences with excess low generation probability.

The CDR3 totals 16 residues. V lost 3 bases and J 0 bases, leaving 13 bases between the germline ends. Germline V gene lookup returns CDR1 MRHNA and CDR2 SNTAGT. These same records also appear under a second study, on yellow fever vaccine responses in identical twins.

The chain recombines TRBV6-4 with TRBJ2-3; D tentatively reads TRBD1 or TRBD2 (5 bases each). The TCR was taken from a woman under 30 in good health. Sequenced: CD8+ T cells sorted from blood. CDR3 sequence: CASSEGRSSSTDTQYF. DNA for the CDR3: TGTGCCAGCAGTGAGGGACGATCGTCTAGCACAGATACGCAGTATTTT.